One sample yielded the 31 T cell receptor beta chains listed below, sequenced in a study of T-cell reconstitution after alpha-beta-depleted transplantation in children. For TCRbeta, the library was prepared with unique molecular identifiers. TCRdb reprocessed the PCR reads via MiXCR and lists one record per CDR3 protein. Altogether about 590,000 distinct CDR3 sequences are present, 10% to 15% being singletons, with the ten largest covering about 2.2%. The source material was PBMCs, mostly from graft donor cells, sampled 360 days after TCRalphabeta/CD19-depleted stem cell transplant. These receptor sequences come from a male patient younger than 18 who had a stem cell transplant for acute myeloid leukemia, so the T cells may come from the graft donor.

This clonotype was detected many times. V and J are TRBV7-6 and TRBJ2-3, with D perhaps TRBD2 (5 bases). The CDR3 has 16 amino acids. Germline V CDR1 and CDR2: SGHVS, FNYEAQ. V lost 4 bases, J lost 0 bases, and 14 bases lay in between. The CDR3 is CASSSGLGGSTDTQYF. The CDR3 DNA sequence: TGTGCCAGCAGCTCTGGACTCGGCGGTAGCACAGATACGCAGTATTTT.

This clonotype was seen ten or more times. The chain combines TRBV20-1 with TRBJ2-1; the match to TRBD2 covers 8 bases. CDR1 and CDR2 (germline): DFQATT, SNEGSKA (reference sequence). V lost 5 bases and J lost 4; bases outside the gene matches: 7. The length of the CDR3 is 14 residues. Here the CDR3 DNA reads TGCAGTGCTGCATCTAGCGGGCTATACAATGAGCAGTTCTTC. This sequence encodes CSAASSGLYNEQFF.

The rearrangement links TRBV20-1 to TRBJ2-3, with D tentatively TRBD2 (6 bases). The CDR3 length is 15 residues. V gave up 5 bases and J gave up 0 bases, with 15 bases separating them. The germline V gene encodes CDR1 DFQATT and CDR2 SNEGSKA (reference sequence). The CDR3 here is CSAHSLAISTDTQYF. CDR3 nucleotides: TGCAGTGCTCATTCCCTAGCGATTAGCACAGATACGCAGTATTTT.

This chain joins TRBV18 and TRBJ2-1, with D perhaps matching TRBD1 (7 bases). V lost 0 bases, J lost 10 bases, and 16 bases lay in between. CDR1 and CDR2 from the germline V gene are KGHSH and LQKENI. CDR3 size: 15 residues. In DNA, the CDR3 is TGTGCCAGCTCACCACCGGGCAGGGGGAGGAGGGAGCAGTTCTTC. Amino acids: CASSPPGRGRREQFF.

This clonotype was detected many times. This rearrangement joins TRBV20-1 to TRBJ2-7; D ambiguous. Trimming cost V 3 bases and J 5 bases, with 8 bases left between them. This CDR3 region has 11 residues. CDR1 is DFQATT and CDR2 is SNEGSKA in the germline V gene (reference sequence). CDR3 sequence (DNA): TGCAGTGCTAGTGGTGGGGACGAGCAGTACTTC. This translates into CSASGGDEQYF.

The rearrangement uses TRBV4-3 and TRBJ2-2; D is perhaps TRBD2 (5 bases). The CDR3 loop spans 15 amino acids. V shed 4 bases and J shed 4 bases, with 13 bases lying between them. From germline, CDR1 is LGHNA and CDR2 YSLEER. In nucleotides, the CDR3 is TGCGCCAGCAGCCGGAGGAGCCTGGGCACCGGGGAGCTGTTTTTT. Translating gives CASSRRSLGTGELFF.

The rearrangement links TRBV18 to TRBJ1-3, with unresolved D. Germline V lookup: CDR1 KGHSH, CDR2 LQKENI. The CDR3 is made up of 15 amino acids. The V end was cut by 2 bases, the J end by 0 bases, with 8 bases between. CDR3 in amino acids: CASSPVEHSGNTIYF. Written as DNA, the CDR3 is TGTGCCAGCTCACCAGTTGAACACTCTGGAAACACCATATATTTT.

In this sample, this clonotype turned up a few times. The chain carries TRBV12-3 or TRBV12-4 and TRBJ2-7; TRBD2 might be the D (6 bases). This CDR3 is 12 amino acids long. V was pared by 7 bases and J by 4 bases, with 11 bases between. The CDR3 region is CASTPGGYEQYF. In nucleotides, the CDR3 is TGTGCCAGCACACCTGGGGGGTACGAGCAGTACTTC.

In this sample, this clonotype turned up a few times. The rearrangement uses TRBV29-1 and TRBJ2-7; D might be TRBD1 (5 bases). The germline V gene has CDR1 SQVTM and CDR2 ANQGSEA. V lost 5 bases and J 6 bases, leaving 14 bases between the germline ends. The CDR3 has 12 amino acids. For the CDR3, the DNA is TGCAGCGTTTCCCCAGGGTCCACCGAGCAGTACTTC. Translated: CSVSPGSTEQYF.

This clonotype was counted many times. This chain connects TRBV28 to TRBJ2-1; D might be TRBD1 or TRBD2, each matching 5 bases. The CDR3 contains 14 residues. Germline values: CDR1 MDHEN, CDR2 SYDVKM. Trimming left V 6 bases short and J 5 bases short, with 14 bases between. CDR3 amino acids: CASRPSGTNNEQFF. The CDR3 DNA follows: TGTGCCAGCAGGCCTTCGGGGACCAACAATGAGCAGTTCTTC. The full variable domain, rest sourced from reference TRBV28 and TRBJ2-1, is DVKVTQSSRYLVKRTGEKVFLECVQDMDHENMFWYRQDPGLGLRLIYFSYDVKMKEKGDIPEGYSVSREKKERFSLILESASTNQTSMYLCASRPSGTNNEQFFGPGTRLTVL.

This clonotype has at least ten counts. This CDR3 is CASSWGNYNEQFF. The CDR3 DNA is TGTGCCAGCAGCTGGGGTAACTACAATGAGCAGTTCTTC. The V call is TRBV9, the J call TRBJ2-1; D is undetermined. Germline assignment: CDR1 SGDLS and CDR2 YYNGEE. The CDR3 loop spans 13 amino acids. Trimming left V 4 bases short and J 3 bases short, with 8 bases between.

This clonotype was seen more than once but under ten times. V usage is TRBV28 and J usage is TRBJ2-5; 7 positions agree with TRBD2. Germline loops: CDR1 MDHEN, CDR2 SYDVKM. This CDR3 is 15 amino acids long. V trimming: 8 bases; J trimming: 2 bases; junction bases outside the gene matches: 11. The CDR3 is CASSHFSGVQETQYF. Here the CDR3 DNA reads TGTGCCAGCTCCCATTTCAGCGGGGTACAAGAGACCCAGTACTTC.

The chain combines TRBV12-3 or TRBV12-4 with TRBJ2-5, with 11 bases fitting TRBD1. V shed 3 bases, J shed 5 bases, and the junction held 5 bases outside the gene matches. CDR3 length: 15 amino acids. The DNA of the CDR3 is TGTGCCAGCAGTTTCGGACAGGGGGCGCAGGAGACCCAGTACTTC. Translating gives CASSFGQGAQETQYF.

This chain links TRBV28 with TRBJ2-5; 12 positions match TRBD2. The CDR3 spans 18 residues. Germline-derived CDR1 and CDR2 are MDHEN and SYDVKM. With V trimmed by 6 bases and J by 2 bases, 13 bases remained unmatched. CDR3 bases: TGTGCCAGCAGCCCTCGACTAGCGGGAGTAAGGGGGCAAGAGACCCAGTACTTC. It encodes CASSPRLAGVRGQETQYF.

This clonotype was counted between two and nine times. V gene TRBV29-1 combines with J gene TRBJ2-7, with D perhaps TRBD1 (5 bases). CDR1 and CDR2 from the germline V gene are SQVTM and ANQGSEA. The CDR3 consists of 13 residues. V gave up 6 bases and J gave up 3 bases, with 15 bases separating them. The CDR3 sequence: CSVALGRVYEQYF. DNA of the CDR3: TGCAGCGTCGCCTTGGGGCGCGTCTACGAGCAGTACTTC.

Only a few counts were recorded for this clonotype. V gene TRBV3-1 combines with J gene TRBJ2-7; maybe TRBD2 (6 bases). The CDR3 runs 14 residues. Trimming removed 4 bases at V and 4 bases at J, with 14 bases between. Per germline, CDR1 LGHDT and CDR2 YNNKEL (reference sequence). CDR3 loop: CASSRTGTLYEQYF. The CDR3, as DNA: TGTGCCAGCAGCCGCACCGGGACTTTGTACGAGCAGTACTTC.

In its sample, this clonotype was seen many times. This chain connects TRBV5-5 to TRBJ2-7; tentatively, D is TRBD2 (6 bases). CDR1 is SGHKS, CDR2 YYEKEE, per germline (reference sequence). The V end lost 1 base, the J end lost 2 bases, and 13 bases lay between the germline ends. CDR3 size: 15 residues. This CDR3 reads CASSLSSGLTYEQYF. In nucleotides, the CDR3 is TGTGCCAGCAGCTTGTCCAGCGGGTTAACCTACGAGCAGTACTTC.

Concerning this clonotype itself: The germline gene is not matched at one end of the junction; a read error may be the cause. J is TRBJ2-7 and V is TRBV18; a weak D match, TRBD1 (5 bases). Germline CDR1 and CDR2: KGHSH and LQKENI. The length of the CDR3 is 14 residues. In DNA form, the CDR3 reads TGTGCCAGATCACCACCCGTCAGGGTCGCCGAGCAGTACTTC. Translation: CARSPPVRVAEQYF.

This clonotype has more than one count but fewer than ten. J is TRBJ1-5 and V is TRBV28; D might be TRBD1 (6 bases). This CDR3 has 16 amino acids. Trimming took off 7 bases at V and 0 bases at J, with 16 bases between the two ends. Per germline, CDR1 MDHEN and CDR2 SYDVKM. The CDR3 is CASNTGRGYSNQPQHF. The CDR3 bases are TGTGCCAGCAACACAGGGAGGGGTTATAGCAATCAGCCCCAGCATTTT. Complete variable domain (other parts from reference TRBV28 and TRBJ1-5): DVKVTQSSRYLVKRTGEKVFLECVQDMDHENMFWYRQDPGLGLRLIYFSYDVKMKEKGDIPEGYSVSREKKERFSLILESASTNQTSMYLCASNTGRGYSNQPQHFGDGTRLSIL.

J is TRBJ2-1 and V is TRBV27; 14 positions agree with TRBD2. This CDR3 region has 18 residues. Germline-derived CDR1 and CDR2 are MNHEY and SMNVEV (reference sequence). The junction had 5 bases not matched to a gene; V was cut back by 3 bases and J by 1 base. The CDR3 region has the DNA TGTGCCAGCAGTTTTGGACTAGCGGGAGGAGGGTCCTACAATGAGCAGTTCTTC. As protein: CASSFGLAGGGSYNEQFF.

This clonotype was seen only a few times. This chain joins TRBV12-3 or TRBV12-4 and TRBJ2-1; D remains ambiguous. The CDR3 spans 15 residues. V lost 5 bases, J lost 3 bases, and 14 bases lay in between. CDR3 sequence: CASSPLTQYYNEQFF. DNA of the CDR3: TGTGCCAGCAGTCCCCTCACTCAGTACTACAATGAGCAGTTCTTC.

This clonotype was seen more than once but under ten times. The chain combines TRBV3-1 with TRBJ2-2; no firm D call. The V gene lost 1 base and the J gene lost 8 bases, with 8 bases spanning the gap. The CDR3 consists of 13 residues. The germline V gene has CDR1 LGHDT and CDR2 YNNKEL (reference sequence). CDR3 residues: CASSQGYGGELFF. In nucleotides, the CDR3 is TGTGCCAGCAGCCAAGGGTATGGGGGGGAGCTGTTTTTT.

This rearrangement joins TRBV11-1 to TRBJ1-5; 12 bases are shared with TRBD1. Germline CDR1 reads SGHAT; CDR2 reads FQDESV (reference sequence). With V trimmed by 3 bases and J by 1 base, 10 bases remained unmatched. The CDR3 spans 19 residues. CDR3 bases: TGTGCCAGCAGCTTCGAGGGACAGGGGGCGGATGGGAGCAATCAGCCCCAGCATTTT. This sequence encodes CASSFEGQGADGSNQPQHF.

This clonotype has more than one count but fewer than ten. The chain employs TRBV15 and TRBJ2-1, with 7 bases matching TRBD2. CDR1 and CDR2 from the germline V gene are LNHNV and YYDKDF (reference sequence). This CDR3 has 17 amino acids. V lost 1 base and J lost 0; bases outside the gene matches: 6. The CDR3 loop reads CATSRGVAGVSYNEQFF. DNA for the CDR3: TGTGCCACCAGCAGAGGGGTAGCGGGTGTCTCCTACAATGAGCAGTTCTTC.

In its sample, this clonotype was seen many times. The chain couples TRBV4-3 to TRBJ2-5, with no clear D. This CDR3 is built from 15 residues. V lost 1 base, J lost 0 bases, and 9 bases lay in between. The germline V gene encodes CDR1 LGHNA and CDR2 YSLEER. CDR3 coding DNA: TGCGCCAGCAGCCAAGTTTTGGCATACCAAGAGACCCAGTACTTC. Protein product: CASSQVLAYQETQYF.

This clonotype was observed a handful of times. This chain connects TRBV6-2 or TRBV6-3 to TRBJ2-1, with TRBD2 identical over 9 bases. This CDR3 has 16 amino acids. Germline CDR1 reads MNHEY; CDR2 reads SVGEGT. V was clipped by 7 bases and J by 2 bases; unmatched bases: 9. CDR3 DNA sequence: TGTGCCAGCACCCAGTGGCTAGCGGGACCCTACAATGAGCAGTTCTTC. Its translation: CASTQWLAGPYNEQFF.

This clonotype was counted only a few times. The V gene is TRBV20-1, the J gene TRBJ1-5, with D perhaps matching TRBD1 (5 bases). Trimming took 0 bases from V and 0 from J, leaving 15 bases between them. Per the germline V gene, CDR1 is DFQATT and CDR2 is SNEGSKA (reference sequence). The CDR3 length is 17 residues. CDR3: CSARDRPDTYSNQPQHF. The CDR3 DNA follows: TGCAGTGCTAGAGATCGGCCGGACACTTATAGCAATCAGCCCCAGCATTTT.

Note on this clonotype: A much more abundant neighbour one base away suggests this may be a read error. The missing conserved phenylalanine or tryptophan at the end of this CDR3 makes a read error likely. This rearrangement joins TRBV12-3 or TRBV12-4 to TRBJ2-1; 15 positions match TRBD2. The CDR3 is 18 amino acids. Trimming at V came to 4 bases and at J to 2 bases, leaving 6 bases not matched to a gene. CDR3 protein: CASSYRGLAGGAYNEQFL. The CDR3, as DNA: TGTGCCAGCAGTTATAGGGGACTAGCGGGAGGCGCCTACAATGAGCAGTTCCTC.

This clonotype was observed a handful of times. This sequence joins TRBV10-3 and TRBJ2-3; D call uncertain. Germline CDR1 is ENHRY and CDR2 is SYGVKD. Trimming removed 3 bases from V and 6 bases from J, with 4 bases in between. This CDR3 is built from 11 residues. The CDR3 nucleotides are TGTGCCATCAGTGATCGGGATACGCAGTATTTT. Translating it yields CAISDRDTQYF.

This clonotype turned up a few times. J is TRBJ2-1 and V is TRBV5-5; 8 bases agree with TRBD2. The CDR3 length is 15 residues. The V segment lost 0 bases and the J segment 7 bases; nucleotides outside the gene matches: 6. Germline CDR1 SGHKS, CDR2 YYEKEE (reference sequence). The CDR3 nucleotides read TGTGCCAGCAGCTTGGGTCCGGGGGGGAGGAATGAGCAGTTCTTC. Its translation is CASSLGPGGRNEQFF. Filled out from reference TRBV5-5 and TRBJ2-1, the complete variable domain reads DAGVTQSPTHLIKTRGQQVTLRCSPISGHKSVSWYQQVLGQGPQFIFQYYEKEERGRGNFPDRFSARQFPNYSSELNVNALLLGDSALYLCASSLGPGGRNEQFFGPGTRLTVL.

This clonotype was picked up many times. The rearrangement uses TRBV3-1 and TRBJ2-2, with 11 nucleotides matching TRBD2. The trim removed 4 bases at V and 0 bases at J, leaving 13 bases unmatched. Germline loops: CDR1 LGHDT, CDR2 YNNKEL (reference sequence). The CDR3 has 20 amino acids. Here the CDR3 DNA reads TGTGCCAGCAGCCTATTCCGACCTAGCGGGAGGTCGCCGAACACCGGGGAGCTGTTTTTT. Protein sequence: CASSLFRPSGRSPNTGELFF.